This paragraph covers one TCR beta chain sequence. As yet, its antigen is unknown. Libraries were prepared by immunoSEQ multiplex PCR; TCRdb keeps only in-frame clonotypes and omits some of them. The data show about 76,000 clones, with about nine tenths seen just once and approximately 4.2% held by the top ten. The sample is drawn from a study of T cell responses to AZD1222 COVID-19 vaccine. Overall study context: Pooled in the analysis were second doses at about 4 or about 12 weeks. The study's findings and limits: Repertoires were sampled only after the peak T cell response. Targets within unmutated variant regions were reportedly found for nearly half of spike-specific TCRs. Increased Spike-specific TCR breadth and depth were observed after two AZD1222 doses.

The J segment lost 5 bases and the V segment lost 7 bases, leaving 20 bases of the junction unmatched. From germline, CDR1 is SGHTS and CDR2 YDEGEE. The CDR3 has 17 amino acids. The sample was peripheral blood, taken on day 0 of AZD1222 vaccination. V usage is TRBV5-8 and J usage is TRBJ1-1, with 7 bases fitting TRBD1. The source of this sequence is an adult in good health. CDR3: CASSLPDRDSPPTEAFF. CDR3 DNA sequence: TGTGCCAGCTCCCTTCCTGACAGGGACAGCCCACCTACTGAAGCTTTCTTT.